A single sample gave rise to the 3 T cell receptor beta chains below, sequenced in a study of shared clonotypes between healthy human individuals. Repertoires were generated with immunoSEQ multiplex PCR, while TCRdb's copy carries only in-frame clones and drops some. The sample has about 1 million clones, about 70% seen once; the top ten hold roughly 1.5%. Sequencing was done on a sample of memory CD4+ T cells sorted from blood. Subset of the sample: CD45RA-negative fraction. The receptors were sampled from a man younger than 35 in good health.

The chain uses TRBV7-6 and TRBJ1-3; D gene unclear. V was pared by 2 bases and J by 0 bases, with 11 bases between. This CDR3 contains 16 residues. CDR1 is SGHVS, CDR2 FNYEAQ, per germline. CDR3 sequence (DNA): TGTGCCAGCAGCTTACTCGGCAGCCACTCTGGAAACACCATATATTTT. This encodes CASSLLGSHSGNTIYF.

The gene calls are TRBV11-2 and TRBJ2-7, with 8 bases identical to TRBD1. The trim removed 5 bases at V and 0 bases at J, leaving 6 bases unmatched. The CDR3 extends over 15 amino acids. Germline CDR1 reads SGHAT; CDR2 reads FQNNGV. The CDR3 nucleotides read TGTGCCAGCAGCCTCGGACAGGGTCTCTCCTACGAGCAGTACTTC. Protein: CASSLGQGLSYEQYF.

The genes are TRBV6-1 and TRBJ2-7, with a possible D match to TRBD1 (6 bases). V lost 8 bases, J lost 2 bases, and 10 bases lay in between. This CDR3 comprises 12 residues. Germline values: CDR1 MNHNS, CDR2 SASEGT. CDR3 sequence: CASEGDPYEQYF. Here the CDR3 DNA reads TGTGCCAGCGAGGGGGACCCCTACGAGCAGTACTTC.